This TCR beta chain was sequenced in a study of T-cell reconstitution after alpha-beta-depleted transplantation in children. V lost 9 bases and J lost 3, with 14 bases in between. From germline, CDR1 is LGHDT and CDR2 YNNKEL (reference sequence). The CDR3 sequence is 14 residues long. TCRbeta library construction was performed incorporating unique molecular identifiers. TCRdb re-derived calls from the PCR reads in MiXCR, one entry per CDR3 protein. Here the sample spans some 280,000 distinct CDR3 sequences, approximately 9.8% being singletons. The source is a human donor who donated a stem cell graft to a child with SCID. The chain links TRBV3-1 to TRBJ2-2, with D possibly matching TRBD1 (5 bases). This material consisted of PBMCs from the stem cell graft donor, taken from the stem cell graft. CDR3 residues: CASTPGHHTGELFF. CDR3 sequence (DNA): TGTGCCAGTACACCAGGGCATCACACCGGGGAGCTGTTTTTT. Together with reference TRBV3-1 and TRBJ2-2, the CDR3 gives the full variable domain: DTAVSQTPKYLVTQMGNDKSIKCEQNLGHDTMYWYKQDSKKFLKIMFSYNNKELIINETVPNRFSPKSPDKAHLNLHINSLELGDSAVYFCASTPGHHTGELFFGEGSRLTVL.